Reported below is one T cell receptor beta chain. Its antigen remains unknown. Here immunoSEQ multiplex PCR was the method, and the copy in TCRdb shows in-frame clones only, minus some. Of some 73,000 clones in the sample, 89% were seen once. Germline CDR1 reads GTSNPN; CDR2 reads SVGIG (reference sequence). V trimming: 0 bases; J trimming: 1 base; junction bases outside the gene matches: 14. The CDR3 contains 20 residues. These data come from a study of T cell responses to AZD1222 COVID-19 vaccine. Study-level points and caveats: Donors skewed white British and female; clonal diversity was possibly underestimated. Recipients of AZD1222 seropositive at baseline numbered only six or seven. The span of vaccine-associated CD4 TCRs extended across spike, with dominance at 160-218 and 743-854.

The J gene is TRBJ2-6, the V gene TRBV30; 8 bases are shared with TRBD1. This TCR derives from an adult who received the AZD1222 COVID-19 vaccine. The sample in question was peripheral blood, obtained 28 days after the second AZD1222 dose. In DNA form, the CDR3 reads TGTGCCTGGAGTGTACCGACTTGGGGCAGGGGGCGTTCTGGGGCCAACGTCCTGACTTTC. It codes for CAWSVPTWGRGRSGANVLTF.